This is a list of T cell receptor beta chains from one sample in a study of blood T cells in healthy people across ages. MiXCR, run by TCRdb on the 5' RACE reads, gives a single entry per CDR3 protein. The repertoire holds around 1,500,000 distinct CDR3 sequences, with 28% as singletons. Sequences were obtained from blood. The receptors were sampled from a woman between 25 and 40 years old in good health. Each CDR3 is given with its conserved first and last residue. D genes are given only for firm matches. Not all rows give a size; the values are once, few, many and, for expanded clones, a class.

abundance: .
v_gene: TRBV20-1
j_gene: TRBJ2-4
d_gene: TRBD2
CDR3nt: TGCAGTGCTAGAGATACAGTGGCTAGCGGGAGAGTTGGGGGCATTCAGTACTTC
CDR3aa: CSARDTVASGRVGGIQYF

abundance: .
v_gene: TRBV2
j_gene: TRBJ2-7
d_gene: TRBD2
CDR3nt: TGTGCCAGCAGTTTACTAGCGGGGGCTACACGGGAGCAGTACTTC
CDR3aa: CASSLLAGATREQYF

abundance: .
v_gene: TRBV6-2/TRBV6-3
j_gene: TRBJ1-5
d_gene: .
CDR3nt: TGTGCCAGCAGTTACTCGGCGCGCAATCAGCCCCAGCATTTT
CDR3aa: CASSYSARNQPQHF

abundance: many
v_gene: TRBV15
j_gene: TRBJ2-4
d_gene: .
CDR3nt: TGTGCCACCAGCAGAGATTATATAGGGAACATTCAGTACTTC
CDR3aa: CATSRDYIGNIQYF

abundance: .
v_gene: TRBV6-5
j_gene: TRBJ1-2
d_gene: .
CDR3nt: TGTGCCGCTATCTCGAGTCGTGGCTATGGCTACACCTTC
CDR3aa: CAAISSRGYGYTF

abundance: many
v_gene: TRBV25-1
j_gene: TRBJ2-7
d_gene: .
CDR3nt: TGTGCCAGCGGGACCCGACAGGATTACGAGCAGTACTTC
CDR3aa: CASGTRQDYEQYF

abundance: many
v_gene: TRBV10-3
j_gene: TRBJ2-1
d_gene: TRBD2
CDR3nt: TGTGCCATCAGTGGGATGCTAGCGGGAGATATGGATGAGCAGTTCTTC
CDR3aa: CAISGMLAGDMDEQFF

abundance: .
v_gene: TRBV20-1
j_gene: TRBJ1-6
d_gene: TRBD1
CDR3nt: TGCAGTGTTAGACAGGGCCTCCTGAGCTCCTATAATTCACCCCTCCACTTT
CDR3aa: CSVRQGLLSSYNSPLHF

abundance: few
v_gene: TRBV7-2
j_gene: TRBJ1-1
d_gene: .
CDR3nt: TGTGCCAGCAACCGACAGCCCCAAGGGGAAGCTTTCTTT
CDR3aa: CASNRQPQGEAFF

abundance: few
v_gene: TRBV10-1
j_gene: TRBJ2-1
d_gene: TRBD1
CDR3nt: TGCGCCAGCAGTGGTTCGGGGCAGGGGGTTTTGGATGAGCAGTTCTTC
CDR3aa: CASSGSGQGVLDEQFF

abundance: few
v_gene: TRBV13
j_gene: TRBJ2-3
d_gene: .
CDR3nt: TGTGCCAGCAGCTTAGTGGGCTTCAGCACAGATACGCAGTATTTT
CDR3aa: CASSLVGFSTDTQYF

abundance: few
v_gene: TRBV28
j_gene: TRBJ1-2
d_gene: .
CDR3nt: TGTGCCAGCAGTCCCCGGTGGGGGACAAGCTATGGCTACACCTTC
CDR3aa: CASSPRWGTSYGYTF

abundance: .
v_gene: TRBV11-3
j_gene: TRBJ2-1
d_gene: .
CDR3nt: TGTGCCAGCAGCCGCGCGAGTTACAATGAGCAGTTCTTC
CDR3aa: CASSRASYNEQFF

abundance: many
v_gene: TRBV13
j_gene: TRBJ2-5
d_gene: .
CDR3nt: TGTGCCAGCAGTATCAAAATATCACAAGAGACCCAGTACTTC
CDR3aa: CASSIKISQETQYF

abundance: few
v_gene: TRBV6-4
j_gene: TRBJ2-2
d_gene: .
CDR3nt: TGTGCCAGCAGTGACTCATTTGCACGGGACACCGGGGAGCTGTTTTTT
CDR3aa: CASSDSFARDTGELFF

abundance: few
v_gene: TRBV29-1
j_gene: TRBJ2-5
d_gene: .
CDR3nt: TGCAGCGTGGGCAGGGCCCCAGAGACCCAGTACTTC
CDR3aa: CSVGRAPETQYF

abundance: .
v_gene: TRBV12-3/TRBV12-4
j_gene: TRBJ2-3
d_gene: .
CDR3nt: TGTGCCAGCAGCAGGGTACGGGGGCGCGGCACGGATACGCAGTATTTT
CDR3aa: CASSRVRGRGTDTQYF

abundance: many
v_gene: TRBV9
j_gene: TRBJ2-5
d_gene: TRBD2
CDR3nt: TGTGCCAGCAGCGATGGAGGACTAGCGGGGATCCAAGAGACCCAGTACTTC
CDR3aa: CASSDGGLAGIQETQYF

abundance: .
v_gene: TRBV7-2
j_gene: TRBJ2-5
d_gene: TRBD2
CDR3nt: TGTGCCAGCAGCTTCGGGCTGGCTAGCGGCCAAGAGACCCAGTACTTC
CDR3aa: CASSFGLASGQETQYF

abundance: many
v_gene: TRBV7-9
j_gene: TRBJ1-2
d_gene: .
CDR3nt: TGTGCCAGCAGTTTAATGGGTGATGGCTACACCTTC
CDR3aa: CASSLMGDGYTF

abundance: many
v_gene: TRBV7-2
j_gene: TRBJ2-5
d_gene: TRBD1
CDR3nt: TGTGCCAGCAGCAAGGACAGGGCCCAAGAGACCCAGTACTTC
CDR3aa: CASSKDRAQETQYF

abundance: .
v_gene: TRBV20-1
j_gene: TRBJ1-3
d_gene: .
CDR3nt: TGCAGTGCTAGAGTGGGGGGTGCCAACTCTGGAAACACCATATATTTT
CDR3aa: CSARVGGANSGNTIYF

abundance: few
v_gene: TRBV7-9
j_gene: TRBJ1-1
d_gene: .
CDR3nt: TGTGCCAGCAGACCCGACAGGAACACTGAAGCTTTCTTT
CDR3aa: CASRPDRNTEAFF

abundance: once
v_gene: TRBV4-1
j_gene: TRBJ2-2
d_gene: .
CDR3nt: TGCGCCAGCAGCCTCGGGACAAGGGTGACCGGGGAGCTGTTTTTT
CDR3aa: CASSLGTRVTGELFF

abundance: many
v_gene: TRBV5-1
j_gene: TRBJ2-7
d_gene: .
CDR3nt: TGCGCCAGCAGCTTGGGACAGATTCAATACGAGCTGTACTTC
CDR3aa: CASSLGQIQYELYF

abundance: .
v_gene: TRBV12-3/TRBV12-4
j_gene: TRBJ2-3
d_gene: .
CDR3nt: TGTGCCAGCACTTGGCTAAACACAGATACGCAGTATTTT
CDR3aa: CASTWLNTDTQYF

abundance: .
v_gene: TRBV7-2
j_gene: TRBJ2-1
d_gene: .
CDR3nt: TGTGCCAGCAGCTTAGTTAGCCCGAGTGCCGACAATGAGCAGTTCTTC
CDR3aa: CASSLVSPSADNEQFF

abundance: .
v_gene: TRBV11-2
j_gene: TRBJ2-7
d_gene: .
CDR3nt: TGTGCCAGCAGCTTTACAGGTTACGAGCTGTACTTC
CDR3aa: CASSFTGYELYF

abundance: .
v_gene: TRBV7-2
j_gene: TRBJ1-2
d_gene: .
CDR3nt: TGTGCCAGCAGCTTAGTTGGGTTCAGGGAAAACGGCTACACCTTC
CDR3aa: CASSLVGFRENGYTF

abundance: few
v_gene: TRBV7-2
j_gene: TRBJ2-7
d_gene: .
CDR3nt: TGTGCCAGCAGCTTAGTAGGAGGGACGGTAACCTACGAGCAGTACTTC
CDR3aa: CASSLVGGTVTYEQYF

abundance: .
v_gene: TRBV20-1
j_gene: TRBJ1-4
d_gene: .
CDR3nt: TGCAGTGCTAGACAGGACGGATATAATGAAAAACTGTTTTTT
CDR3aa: CSARQDGYNEKLFF

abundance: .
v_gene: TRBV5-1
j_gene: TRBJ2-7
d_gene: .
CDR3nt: TGCGCCAGCAGCTTGGATGGGATCGGGTCCTACGAGCAGTACTTC
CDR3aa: CASSLDGIGSYEQYF

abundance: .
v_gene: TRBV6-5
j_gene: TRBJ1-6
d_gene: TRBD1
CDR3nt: TGTGCCAGCAATCGAAGAGCGGGACAGGGGGCCCTCCACTTT
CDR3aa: CASNRRAGQGALHF

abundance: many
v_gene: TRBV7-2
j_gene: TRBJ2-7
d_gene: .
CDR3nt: TGTGCCAGCAGCCCTATAAGGATGCAGTTCCAGTACTTC
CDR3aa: CASSPIRMQFQYF

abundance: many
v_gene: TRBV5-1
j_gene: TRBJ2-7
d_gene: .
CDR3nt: TGCGCCAGCAGCTTTGGGGGCACAACCAGCTCCTACGAGCAGTACTTC
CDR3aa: CASSFGGTTSSYEQYF

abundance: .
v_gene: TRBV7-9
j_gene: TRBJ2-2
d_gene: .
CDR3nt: TGTGCCAGCAGCTTAGGTGTGGAGGCCGGGGAGCTGTTTTTT
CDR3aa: CASSLGVEAGELFF

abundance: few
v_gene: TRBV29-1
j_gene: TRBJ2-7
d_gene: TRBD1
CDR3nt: TGCAGCGTTAAGTGGGACAGGGAGGCCTACGAGCAGTACTTC
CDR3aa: CSVKWDREAYEQYF

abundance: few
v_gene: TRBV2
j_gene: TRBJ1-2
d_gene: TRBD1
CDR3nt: TGTGCCAGCAGGGACAGGGGGATTAGTGGCTACACCTTC
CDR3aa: CASRDRGISGYTF

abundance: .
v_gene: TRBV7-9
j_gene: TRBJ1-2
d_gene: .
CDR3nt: TGTGCCAGCAGCCTCCCGTGGCAGGGTGACGGCCACACCTTC
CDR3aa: CASSLPWQGDGHTF

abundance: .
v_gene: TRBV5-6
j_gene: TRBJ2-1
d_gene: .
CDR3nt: TGTGCCAGCAGCTTGGAGGCGGGTCGAATGGAGCAGTTCTTC
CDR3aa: CASSLEAGRMEQFF

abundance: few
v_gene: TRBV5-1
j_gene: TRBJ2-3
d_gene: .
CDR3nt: TGCGCCAGCAGTAAGGACGGCAGCACAGATACGCAGTATTTT
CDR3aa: CASSKDGSTDTQYF

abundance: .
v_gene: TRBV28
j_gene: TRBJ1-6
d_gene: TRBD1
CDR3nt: TGTGCCAGCTATCCGGGACAGGGCGCGGCCTCCTATAATTCACCCCTCCACTTT
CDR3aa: CASYPGQGAASYNSPLHF

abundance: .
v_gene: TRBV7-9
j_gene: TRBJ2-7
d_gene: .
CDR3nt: TGTGCCAGCACAGGACTCCTCGGGGGTAATGAGCAGTACTTC
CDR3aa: CASTGLLGGNEQYF

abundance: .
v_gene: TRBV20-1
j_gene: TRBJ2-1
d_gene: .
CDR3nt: TGCAGTGCCGTGCCGGCCGGGACACCCTACAATGAGCAGGTCTTC
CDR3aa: CSAVPAGTPYNEQVF

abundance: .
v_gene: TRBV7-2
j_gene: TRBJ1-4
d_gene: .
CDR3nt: TGTGCCAGCAGAGCTCGAAGGGCGGATGAAGAACTGTTTTTT
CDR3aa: CASRARRADEELFF

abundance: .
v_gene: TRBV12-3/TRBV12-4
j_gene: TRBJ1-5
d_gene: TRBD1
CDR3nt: TGTGCCAGCAGTGGGACAGGCAATAGCAATCAGCCCCAGCATTTT
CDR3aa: CASSGTGNSNQPQHF

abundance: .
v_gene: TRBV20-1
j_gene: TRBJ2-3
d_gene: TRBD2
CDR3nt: TGCAGTGCTAGAACATTCATACTAGCGGGGCGCGGGGATACGCAGTATTTT
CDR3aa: CSARTFILAGRGDTQYF

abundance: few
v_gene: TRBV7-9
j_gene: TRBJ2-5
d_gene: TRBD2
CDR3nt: TGCGCCAGCAGCACTGGACTAGCGGGAGTTGCAGAGACCCAGTACTTC
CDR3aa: CASSTGLAGVAETQYF

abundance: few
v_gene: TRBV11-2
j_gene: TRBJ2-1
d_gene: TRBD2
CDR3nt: TGTGCCAGCAGCTTAGCTGGGGGGCTAGCGGGGGGGCACAATGAGCAGTTCTTC
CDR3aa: CASSLAGGLAGGHNEQFF

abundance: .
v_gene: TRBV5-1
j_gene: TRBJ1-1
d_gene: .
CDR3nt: TGCGCCAGCAGCCGGACGGGACCCATAAACACTGAAGCTTTCTTT
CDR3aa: CASSRTGPINTEAFF